These 21 T cell receptor beta chains share one sample of origin, sequenced in a study of CD8 T cells in ankylosing spondylitis. General study findings and limits: Roughly eight highly homologous variants made up a TCR beta motif, and this motif appeared characteristic of ankylosing spondylitis blood.

MiXCR, applied by TCRdb to the 5' RACE reads, yields one record per CDR3 protein. The sample holds around 220,000 distinct CDR3 sequences; 18% are singletons and the top ten take about 44%. No cognate antigen is known for these TCRs. The specimen was blood, either unsorted or a sorted T cell fraction (not recorded which). The receptors derive from a male donor with ankylosing spondylitis.

This chain connects TRBV19 to TRBJ1-1; 7 nucleotides align to TRBD1. The CDR3 contains 15 residues. Unmatched junction bases numbered 14, after V lost 7 bases and J lost 6 bases. Germline-derived CDR1 and CDR2 are LNHDA and SQIVND (reference sequence). CDR3 region: CASTPSIGGRAEAFF. The DNA of the CDR3 is TGTGCCAGTACCCCGTCGATAGGGGGCAGAGCTGAAGCTTTCTTT.

J is TRBJ2-5 and V is TRBV6-1; maybe TRBD2 (5 bases). This CDR3 contains 17 residues. Germline CDR1 reads MNHNS; CDR2 reads SASEGT. Trimming removed 3 bases from V and 1 base from J, with 18 bases in between. The CDR3 is CASSDEEAALPQETQYF. The DNA of the CDR3 is TGTGCCAGCAGTGACGAGGAGGCTGCGCTTCCCCAAGAGACCCAGTACTTC.

In its sample, this clonotype was seen many times. This chain joins TRBV9 and TRBJ2-1, with TRBD1 as a possible D gene (6 bases). Germline CDR1 is SGDLS and CDR2 is YYNGEE. This CDR3 spans 15 amino acids. Trimming removed 1 base from V and 3 bases from J, with 11 bases in between. The CDR3 nucleotides are TGTGCCAGCAGCGTATGGACAGATGACTACAATGAGCAGTTCTTC. This codes for CASSVWTDDYNEQFF.

The rearrangement uses TRBV9 and TRBJ2-7; possibly TRBD1 or TRBD2 for D (5 bases each). The length of the CDR3 is 13 residues. V was trimmed by 0 bases and J by 4 bases, leaving 8 bases between them. Germline V CDR1 and CDR2: SGDLS, YYNGEE. The CDR3, as DNA: TGTGCCAGCAGCGTAGGGGACGGGTACGAGCAGTACTTC. The encoded protein is CASSVGDGYEQYF.

This clonotype was found many times. The chain is built from TRBV7-9 and TRBJ1-1; a possible D gene is TRBD1 (6 bases). Germline-derived CDR1 and CDR2 are SEHNR and FQNEAQ (reference sequence). The V end lost 6 bases, the J end lost 11 bases, and 16 bases lay between the germline ends. CDR3 length equals 12 residues. The chain's CDR3 is CASSSTGPDAFF. The DNA for the CDR3 is TGTGCCAGCAGTTCGACAGGACCCGACGCTTTCTTT.

The chain links TRBV5-6 to TRBJ2-7; no reliable D call. The CDR3 covers 14 residues. Germline CDR1 is SGHDT and CDR2 is YYEEEE. V lost 0 bases and J 5 bases, leaving 12 bases between the germline ends. The CDR3 protein is CASSLVGYFNEQYF. For the CDR3, the DNA is TGTGCCAGCAGCTTGGTAGGGTACTTCAACGAGCAGTACTTC.

The chain employs TRBV7-6 and TRBJ2-3, with no clear D. V was pared by 1 base and J by 0 bases, with 5 bases between. Germline assignment: CDR1 SGHVS and CDR2 FNYEAQ. This CDR3 spans 14 amino acids. CDR3 nucleotide sequence: TGTGCCAGCAGCTTAGGTGTTAGCACAGATACGCAGTATTTT. Translated, it gives CASSLGVSTDTQYF.

The V and J genes are TRBV13 and TRBJ2-5; 14 nucleotides agree with TRBD2. J lost 5 bases, V lost 5 bases, and 7 bases had no gene match. Germline-derived CDR1 and CDR2 are PRHDT and FYEKMQ (reference sequence). CDR3 length: 16 residues. CDR3 in amino acids: CASSPRLAGGKETQYF. Here the CDR3 DNA reads TGTGCCAGCAGCCCCAGACTAGCGGGAGGGAAGGAGACCCAGTACTTC.

The chain's CDR3 is CASSVSTPGDYGYTF. The CDR3 bases are TGTGCCAGCAGCGTCTCGACCCCGGGGGACTATGGCTACACCTTC. The chain is built from TRBV7-9 and TRBJ1-2, with a possible D match to TRBD1 (5 bases). This CDR3 spans 15 amino acids. Germline V gene lookup returns CDR1 SEHNR and CDR2 FQNEAQ (reference sequence). Trimming pared 5 bases from V and 3 bases from J, leaving 16 bases between.

This sequence joins TRBV9 and TRBJ2-7, with D perhaps matching TRBD2 (5 bases). The CDR3 loop spans 12 amino acids. Trimming took 4 bases from V and 3 from J, leaving 8 bases between them. Germline CDR1 and CDR2: SGDLS and YYNGEE. CDR3 region: CASSPGDYEQYF. CDR3 nucleotide sequence: TGTGCCAGCAGCCCCGGGGACTACGAGCAGTACTTC.

This clonotype has just a few counts. The chain carries TRBV18 and TRBJ2-3; D call uncertain. The CDR3 is made up of 13 amino acids. V lost 0 bases, J lost 4 bases, and 5 bases lay in between. Germline CDR1 is KGHSH and CDR2 is LQKENI. The CDR3 DNA follows: TGTGCCAGCTCACCACCTTCCTCAGATACGCAGTATTTT. This translates into CASSPPSSDTQYF.

The chain joins TRBV30 to TRBJ1-1; D remains unclear. Trimming shortened V by 5 bases and J by 0 bases, and 13 bases separated the two germline ends. The CDR3 covers 14 residues. Germline CDR1 is GTSNPN and CDR2 is SVGIG (reference sequence). DNA for the CDR3: TGTGCCTGGGGGCCCAAGTTCATGAACACTGAAGCTTTCTTT. The encoded protein is CAWGPKFMNTEAFF.

This clonotype has more than one count but fewer than ten. The chain uses TRBV14 and TRBJ2-1; D call uncertain. Germline lookup yields CDR1 SGHDN and CDR2 FVKESK. This CDR3 spans 16 amino acids. With 0 bases removed from V and 1 base from J, the gap between germline ends came to 10 bases. The CDR3 sequence: CASSQDPVGSYNEQFF. The CDR3 bases are TGTGCCAGCAGCCAAGATCCCGTGGGTTCCTACAATGAGCAGTTCTTC.

There are many counts of this clonotype. The rearrangement uses TRBV9 and TRBJ2-7; D might be TRBD2 (6 bases). Trimming removed 2 bases from V and 3 bases from J, with 15 bases in between. This CDR3 region has 15 residues. Germline V lookup: CDR1 SGDLS, CDR2 YYNGEE. CDR3 DNA sequence: TGTGCCAGCAGCGTTAATAGCGGTCCCCTCTACGAGCAGTACTTC. It yields the protein CASSVNSGPLYEQYF.

The V gene is TRBV7-2, the J gene TRBJ1-2; 8 nucleotides match TRBD1. V dropped 1 base and J dropped 6; count of bases not matched to a gene: 10. Germline CDR1 and CDR2: SGHTA and FQGNSA. CDR3 length: 16 amino acids. The CDR3, as DNA: TGTGCCAGCAGCTTAGTCGGTACCGGGACAGGTCATGGCTACACCTTC. Encoded protein: CASSLVGTGTGHGYTF.

Only a few counts were recorded for this clonotype. The rearrangement uses TRBV20-1 and TRBJ2-1; weak D call: TRBD2 (7 bases). CDR1 is DFQATT, CDR2 SNEGSKA, per germline (reference sequence). Trimming left V 0 bases short and J 4 bases short, with 13 bases between. This CDR3 region has 15 residues. CDR3 sequence: CSARDRGGEYNEQFF. The CDR3 DNA is TGCAGTGCTAGAGACCGCGGGGGCGAGTACAATGAGCAGTTCTTC.

The CDR3 region is CASSQALQGSSYEQYF. Here the CDR3 DNA reads TGTGCCAGCAGCCAAGCCCTACAGGGTTCCTCCTACGAGCAGTACTTC. The rearrangement joins TRBV14 to TRBJ2-7, with D possibly matching TRBD1 (6 bases). Trimming took 1 base from V and 0 from J, leaving 13 bases between them. The germline gives CDR1 SGHDN, CDR2 FVKESK. This CDR3 is 16 amino acids long.

This chain joins TRBV20-1 and TRBJ2-1; 9 bases fit TRBD2. The CDR3 is made up of 12 amino acids. Looked up from germline, CDR1 is DFQATT and CDR2 is SNEGSKA (reference sequence). The J segment lost 9 bases and the V segment lost 5 bases, leaving 5 bases of the junction unmatched. The CDR3 loop reads CSALAGGGEQFF. The CDR3, as DNA: TGCAGTGCTTTGGCGGGGGGGGGTGAGCAGTTCTTC.

V is TRBV11-3 and J is TRBJ2-1; perhaps TRBD1 as D (5 bases). V lost 5 bases, J lost 4 bases, and 15 bases lay in between. The CDR3 length is 15 residues. Germline CDR1 reads SGHNT; CDR2 reads YENEEA. CDR3 DNA sequence: TGTGCCAGCAGCGAAAGGACAAGAGGTTACAATGAGCAGTTCTTC. It codes for CASSERTRGYNEQFF.

This clonotype has at least ten counts. CDR3 residues: CASSLVTSPANEQFF. As DNA, the CDR3 is TGTGCCAGCAGTTTGGTGACTAGCCCTGCCAATGAGCAGTTCTTC. The V gene is TRBV12-3 or TRBV12-4, the J gene TRBJ2-1; 7 bases are a match to TRBD2. The V segment lost 3 bases and the J segment 6 bases; nucleotides outside the gene matches: 8. The CDR3 consists of 15 residues.

There are a few counts of this clonotype. This chain uses TRBV4-1 with TRBJ2-7; D unresolved. The CDR3 is 14 residues long. CDR1 and CDR2 (germline): MGHRA, YSYEKL. The ends were cut back, 1 base at V and 6 bases at J, with 13 bases in the middle. The CDR3 spells CASSQGSQGPEQYF. The CDR3 coding sequence is TGCGCCAGCAGCCAAGGGAGCCAAGGGCCCGAGCAGTACTTC.